The 18 T cell receptor beta chains reported below all come from one sample, sequenced in a study of CD8+ T cells in alopecia areata. cDNA reverse transcribed from extracted RNA served as the sequencing template. Produced via immunoSEQ multiplex PCR; TCRdb's table is partial and in-frame only. The sample yields 2,500 to 3,000 clones, without any singletons. The sample was lesional skin. These receptors originate from a C3H/HeJ mouse with alopecia areata. This strain has MHC haplotype H2-k.

In its sample, this clone was seen many times. Gene labels here are mouse ones. Sequencing ends 4 residues short of the CDR3 end; the germline J gene provides the rest. This chain connects TRBV13-2 to TRBJ2-1; 7 bases are a match to TRBD1. The CDR3 extends over 14 amino acids. The germline gives CDR1 NNHNN, CDR2 SYGAGS (reference sequence). With 5 bases clipped from V and 4 bases from J, the junction kept 6 bases outside the gene matches. The CDR3 region is CASGAGTEYAEQFF. The DNA read from the CDR3 is TGTGCCAGCGGCGCCGGGACAGAATATGCT.

This clone showed up many times. Gene names follow the mouse nomenclature. Coverage ceases 4 residues before the CDR3 finishes, and the germline J gene fills in the end. V gene TRBV29 combines with J gene TRBJ1-1, with TRBD1 matching over 10 bases. Germline trimming cut 4 bases from V and 3 bases from J; bases unmatched to any gene: 5. CDR3 length: 15 residues. Germline loops: CDR1 MSHET, CDR2 SYDVDS. The CDR3 protein is CASSSPGTGDTEVFF. CDR3 DNA, as far as it was read: TGTGCTAGCAGTTCACCGGGGACAGGGGACACA.

Relative to its sample, this clone is medium-sized. Gene names and germline refer to mouse. With the read ending 4 residues before the CDR3 end, the germline J gene is used to fill in that end. The V call is TRBV1, the J call TRBJ2-4; 12 positions match TRBD2. This CDR3 is 19 amino acids long. Germline V gene lookup returns CDR1 NSQYPW and CDR2 LRSPGD (reference sequence). J gave up 0 bases and V 0 bases, and 7 bases lay outside the gene matches. The CDR3: CTCSADPDWGGTSQNTLYF. The covered CDR3 bases are TGCACCTGCAGTGCAGACCCGGACTGGGGGGGGACTAGTCAAAAC.

This clone was found many times. The listed genes are named as in mouse. The read ends 4 residues early relative to the CDR3; the germline J gene fills the gap. J is TRBJ2-3 and V is TRBV19; the match to TRBD1 covers 7 bases. V shed 4 bases and J 0 bases; nucleotides not matched to a gene: 5. Germline values: CDR1 FNHDT, CDR2 SITEND (reference sequence). CDR3 size: 15 residues. The CDR3 is CASSLGTASAETLYF. The part of the CDR3 DNA that was read is TGTGCCAGCAGTCTTGGGACAGCTAGTGCAGAA.

There are a few counts of this clone. It is likely a read error: a sequence one base away is far more abundant. The genes and germline here are from mouse. Coverage ceases 4 residues before the CDR3 finishes, and the germline J gene fills in the end. The rearrangement uses TRBV1 and TRBJ2-2; 8 positions match TRBD1. CDR1 and CDR2 (germline): NSQYPW, LRSPGD (reference sequence). The CDR3 is made up of 16 amino acids. Trimming took 3 bases from V and 4 from J; bases not matched to a gene: 7. The CDR3 protein is CTCSASGGAGTGQLYF. The CDR3 DNA, read in part, is TGCACCTGCAGTGCCTCAGGGGGCGCGGGCACCGGG.

This clone has a count of ten or more. Mouse germline and gene names are used. The sequenced fragment ends 4 residues before the CDR3 boundary, so the rest is inferred from the germline J gene. The chain recombines TRBV14 with TRBJ2-7; TRBD2 agrees at 7 bases. Germline V lookup: CDR1 SGHDT, CDR2 FRDEAV. V was clipped by 4 bases and J by 1 base; unmatched bases: 2. The CDR3 is made up of 13 amino acids. The sequenced CDR3 bases are TGTGCCAGCAGTGCTGGGGGATCCTAT. Amino acid sequence: CASSAGGSY. The entire CDR3 protein is CASSAGGSYEQYF.

This clone has ten or more counts. The protein given in TCRdb and the translation of the DNA differ at residue 15, and the sequence presented here derives from the DNA. Gene names and germline refer to mouse. CDR3: CASSMGDRGNSYNSPLYF. Partial CDR3 DNA: TGTGCCAGCAGTATGGGGGACAGGGGGAATTCCTATAATTCGCCC. The chain couples TRBV13-1 to TRBJ1-6; 11 bases agree with TRBD1. Read data end 3 residues before the CDR3 end; the end is taken from the germline J gene. TRBJ1-6 is an ORF, and what it does is uncertain. The CDR3 contains 18 residues. From germline, CDR1 is NSHNY and CDR2 SYGAGN. V was clipped by 4 bases and J by 0 bases; unmatched bases: 6.

This clone was found many times. Any gene name here is a mouse gene name. The missing CDR3 end, 4 residues past where the read stops, is filled in from the germline J gene. The chain uses TRBV16 and TRBJ2-4, with 11 nucleotides matching TRBD2. The V gene's germline CDR1 is SGHSA and CDR2 FRNQAP. V shed 0 bases, J shed 0 bases, and the junction held 5 bases outside the gene matches. The CDR3 length is 18 residues. CDR3: CASSLDLGLGASQNTLYF. The DNA read from the CDR3 is TGTGCAAGCAGCTTAGATTTGGGACTGGGGGCTAGTCAAAAC. Based on the CDR3 plus reference TRBV16 and TRBJ2-4, the full variable domain is NAGVIQTPRHKVTGKGQEATLWCEPISGHSAVFWYRQTIVQGLEFLTYFRNQAPIDDSGMPKERFSAQMPNQSHSTLKIQSTQPQDSAVYLCASSLDLGLGASQNTLYFGAGTRLSVL.

In this sample, this clone turned up many times. These gene names are mouse names. The read ends 4 residues before the CDR3 terminus; that terminus is restored from the germline J gene. V is TRBV19 and J is TRBJ2-2; D not certain. V was cut by 2 bases and J by 5 bases, with 4 bases left in between. The CDR3 totals 12 residues. Per germline, CDR1 FNHDT and CDR2 SITEND (reference sequence). The sequenced CDR3 bases are TGTGCCAGCAGTATCCAGACCGGG. It specifies CASSIQTG. The CDR3, in full, reads CASSIQTGQLYF.

Many counts were recorded for this clone. The gene names here belong to mouse. The read stops 4 residues short of the end of the CDR3; the missing end is completed from the germline J gene. The chain couples TRBV13-1 to TRBJ2-4; 12 bases agree with TRBD2. CDR3 size: 14 residues. The germline CDR1 and CDR2 sequences are NSHNY and SYGAGN. CDR3 region: CASSRDWGENTLYF. The DNA read from the CDR3 is TGTGCCAGCAGTCGGGACTGGGGGGAAAAC.

This clone was found many times. All gene names here are mouse names. The CDR3 DNA, read in part, is TGTGCCAGCAGTGAGCGGGGGACTGGGGGGGCT. It is translated as CASSERGTGGA. The whole CDR3 sequence is CASSERGTGGAEQFF. The chain links TRBV13-3 to TRBJ2-1, with 12 bases that match TRBD2. The sequenced fragment ends 4 residues before the CDR3 boundary, so the rest is inferred from the germline J gene. CDR3 length equals 15 residues. Germline loops: CDR1 NNHDY, CDR2 SYVADS.

In the case of this clone: This likely came from a read error, as a far larger clone is one base away. Germline and genes here are mouse. Read coverage stops 4 residues before the CDR3 terminus; the germline J gene supplies the remainder. V is TRBV19 and J is TRBJ2-2; 8 bases are shared with TRBD1. The length of the CDR3 is 16 residues. CDR1 FNHDT and CDR2 SITEND come from the germline V gene (reference sequence). V was pared by 2 bases and J by 1 base, with 4 bases of the junction left unmatched. Here the CDR3 reads CASSILDRVNTGQLYF. CDR3 DNA, as far as it was read: TGTGCCAGCAGTATCCTGGACAGGGTAAACACCGGG.

This clone has ten or more counts. Genes here carry mouse names. The read is 4 residues too short to cover the CDR3 end, so that end is filled in from the germline J gene. The chain carries TRBV13-3 and TRBJ2-7, with 9 bases fitting TRBD2. The V segment lost 4 bases and the J segment 2 bases; nucleotides outside the gene matches: 1. The germline V gene encodes CDR1 NNHDY and CDR2 SYVADS. CDR3 length: 13 amino acids. CDR3 sequence reads: CASSHWGAYEQYF. The sequenced CDR3 bases are TGTGCCAGCAGTCACTGGGGGGCCTAT.

Concerning this clone: Given a much more abundant clone one base away, this may be a read error. Any gene name here is a mouse gene name. The read comes to an end 4 residues before the CDR3 does, leaving the germline J gene to fill in the end. This rearrangement joins TRBV12-2 to TRBJ1-1; no clear D gene. CDR3 length: 10 amino acids. Germline V lookup: CDR1 SGHLS, CDR2 HYDKME. The part of the CDR3 DNA that was read is TGTGCCAGCAGCCAACAA. Translated: CASSQQ. The full CDR3 is CASSQQEVFF. The whole variable domain, filled in from reference TRBV12-2 and TRBJ1-1, reads NSGVVQSPRYIIKGKGERSILKCIPISGHLSVAWYQQTQGQELKFFIQHYDKMERDKGNLPSRFSVQQFDDYHSEMNMSALELEDSAVYFCASSQQEVFFGKGTRLTVV.

By sample share, this clone is medium-sized (0.01 to 0.1%). Gene names and germline refer to mouse. The missing CDR3 end, 4 residues past where the read stops, is filled in from the germline J gene. The rearrangement joins TRBV13-3 to TRBJ2-1, with TRBD2 matching over 11 bases. The CDR3 has 13 residues. Germline V gene data show CDR1 as NNHDY and CDR2 as SYVADS. V dropped 7 bases and J dropped 4; count of bases not matched to a gene: 1. The CDR3 region is CASRDWGYAEQFF. CDR3 DNA (partial): TGTGCCAGCCGGGACTGGGGGTATGCT.

As to this clone: The genes and germline here are from mouse. The CDR3 sequence: CASRTGGARQNTLYF. CDR3 DNA (partial): TGTGCCAGCAGGACTGGGGGGGCGCGGCAAAAC. The V and J genes are TRBV2 and TRBJ2-4; 12 bases are a match to TRBD2. The CDR3 end lies 4 residues beyond the end of the read and is filled in from the germline J gene. V lost 6 bases, J lost 3 bases, and 4 bases stayed unmatched. The CDR3 totals 15 residues. Germline V CDR1 and CDR2: LGHNA, YSYQKL.

By sample fraction, this clone is medium-sized (0.01 to 0.1%). Genes here carry mouse names. The sequence runs out 4 residues before the end of the CDR3; the remainder is reconstructed from the germline J gene. The chain couples TRBV14 to TRBJ2-7, with 12 bases lining up with TRBD1. Germline CDR1 and CDR2: SGHDT and FRDEAV. The CDR3 totals 14 residues. Incomplete CDR3 DNA: TGTGCCAGCAGTTTCGGGACAGGGGGCAAT. Protein product: CASSFGTGGN. The CDR3 in its entirety is CASSFGTGGNEQYF.

This clone is termed medium-sized. Here the gene names and germline are mouse. The read gets to within 4 residues of the CDR3 end, and the germline J gene fills in the rest. J is TRBJ2-1 and V is TRBV13-2; 9 nucleotides line up with TRBD2. This CDR3 is built from 14 residues. V was pared by 3 bases and J by 4 bases, with 2 bases of the junction left unmatched. CDR1 is NNHNN and CDR2 is SYGAGS in the germline V gene (reference sequence). This chain's CDR3 is CASGADWGYAEQFF. The part of the CDR3 DNA that was read is TGTGCCAGCGGTGCTGACTGGGGGTATGCT.